Presented here are 26 T cell receptor beta chains from one specimen sequenced in a study of T cell changes during pregnancy in multiple sclerosis. Clones were sequenced by immunoSEQ multiplex PCR, and TCRdb holds only the in-frame ones, with some missing. The sample contains 90,000 to 120,000 clones, about nine tenths of which appear only once. Sequences were derived from peripheral blood, sampled in the third trimester of pregnancy. The receptors were sampled from a female donor in good health, enrolled as a control in a pregnancy study.

This chain connects TRBV9 to TRBJ1-1, with 9 bases lining up with TRBD1. CDR1 is SGDLS and CDR2 is YYNGEE in the germline V gene. Trimming cost V 4 bases and J 0 bases; bases outside gene matches: 7. The CDR3 is made up of 16 amino acids. This chain's CDR3 is CASSPDRGVLNTEAFF. DNA for the CDR3: TGTGCCAGCAGCCCCGACAGGGGGGTACTGAACACTGAAGCTTTCTTT.

The chain uses TRBV9 and TRBJ2-5; 8 bases fit TRBD2. Germline assignment: CDR1 SGDLS and CDR2 YYNGEE. CDR3 length: 16 amino acids. V lost 0 bases and J lost 1; bases outside the gene matches: 5. The CDR3 protein is CASSVGSGGFQETQYF. CDR3 nucleotide sequence: TGTGCCAGCAGCGTAGGGAGCGGGGGATTCCAAGAGACCCAGTACTTC.

The chain links TRBV11-1 to TRBJ2-1, with 13 bases lining up with TRBD2. The CDR3 length is 14 residues. CDR1 and CDR2 (germline): SGHAT, FQDESV (reference sequence). V lost 3 bases and J lost 10; bases outside the gene matches: 3. The CDR3 spells CASSFTSGGGEQFF. Written as DNA, the CDR3 is TGTGCCAGCAGCTTTACTAGCGGGGGGGGAGAGCAGTTCTTC.

V and J are TRBV30 and TRBJ1-2, with 9 nucleotides matching TRBD1. The length of the CDR3 is 14 residues. The trim removed 6 bases at V and 4 bases at J, leaving 9 bases unmatched. The germline gives CDR1 GTSNPN, CDR2 SVGIG (reference sequence). CDR3 region: CACQTGGGSYGYTF. CDR3 nucleotide sequence: TGTGCCTGTCAAACAGGGGGCGGTAGCTATGGCTACACCTTC.

The chain has TRBV6-1 and TRBJ1-1; a weak D match, TRBD1 (6 bases). The CDR3 has 15 residues. Germline V lookup: CDR1 MNHNS, CDR2 SASEGT. The V gene lost 3 bases and the J gene lost 10 bases, with 21 bases spanning the gap. Here the CDR3 reads CASSDYPGGARLAFF. In nucleotides, the CDR3 is TGTGCCAGCAGTGATTATCCGGGGGGCGCTCGGTTAGCTTTCTTT.

This rearrangement joins TRBV19 to TRBJ1-6; 9 bases agree with TRBD1. Trimming at V came to 1 base and at J to 9 bases, leaving 7 bases not matched to a gene. The CDR3 is made up of 16 amino acids. Germline V gives CDR1 LNHDA, CDR2 SQIVND (reference sequence). This CDR3 reads CASSIVGQGGGSPLHF. CDR3 bases: TGTGCCAGTAGTATAGTGGGACAGGGAGGAGGTTCACCCCTCCACTTT.

Notes on this clone: The junction departs from germline at one end; a sequencing error may be responsible. The rearrangement uses TRBV7-7 and TRBJ2-3, with TRBD2 matching 9 bases. Germline V CDR1 and CDR2: SSHAT, FNYEAQ (reference sequence). This CDR3 is 15 amino acids long. DNA for the CDR3: TGTGCTAGCAGCTCCGGACTAGCGTCGACAGATACGCAGTATTTT. Amino acids: CASSSGLASTDTQYF.

The J gene is TRBJ2-5, the V gene TRBV28, with a tentative D call TRBD1 (6 bases). V gave up 6 bases and J gave up 5 bases, with 19 bases separating them. This CDR3 spans 15 amino acids. Germline V gene data show CDR1 as MDHEN and CDR2 as SYDVKM. Here the CDR3 DNA reads TGTGCCAGCAGCCCCAATGTTGGGGGCGGGGAGACCCAGTACTTC. The encoded protein is CASSPNVGGGETQYF.

This clone was seen a single time. CDR3 in DNA: TGTGCCAGCAGCCCAGCCCCTTCAGGGGTATGGACTGAAGCTTTCTTT. This encodes CASSPAPSGVWTEAFF. This chain joins TRBV9 and TRBJ1-1; D is perhaps TRBD1 (6 bases). CDR1 and CDR2 (germline): SGDLS, YYNGEE. V lost 4 bases to trimming and J lost 5 bases, with 21 bases between them. This CDR3 has 16 residues.

The chain couples TRBV7-8 to TRBJ2-7; D call uncertain. Germline loops: CDR1 SGHVS, CDR2 FQNEAQ. V gave up 8 bases and J gave up 5 bases, with 16 bases separating them. The CDR3 length is 13 residues. As DNA, the CDR3 is TGTGCCAGCGGCCACCTATTAGAGGACGAGCAGTACTTC. Amino acids: CASGHLLEDEQYF.

This chain links TRBV5-4 with TRBJ2-7; TRBD2 is a possible D gene (5 bases). With 0 bases removed from V and 4 bases from J, the gap between germline ends came to 11 bases. CDR3 length: 14 amino acids. Germline loops: CDR1 SGHNT, CDR2 YYREEE (reference sequence). In DNA, the CDR3 is TGTGCCAGCAGCTTGGAGGGTCCGGGGTACGAGCAGTACTTC. Translation: CASSLEGPGYEQYF.

The genes are TRBV10-3 and TRBJ2-7; the match to TRBD2 covers 7 bases. Looked up from germline, CDR1 is ENHRY and CDR2 is SYGVKD. The CDR3 is 15 residues long. J gave up 3 bases and V 4 bases, and 9 bases lay outside the gene matches. CDR3 DNA: TGTGCCATCAGTGGGGGGGAGGGACGGGGCTACGAGCAGTACTTC. Residues: CAISGGEGRGYEQYF.

The chain employs TRBV10-3 and TRBJ1-1; a possible D gene is TRBD1 (6 bases). The V gene's germline CDR1 is ENHRY and CDR2 SYGVKD. The CDR3 loop spans 14 amino acids. The V end lost 2 bases, the J end lost 4 bases, and 11 bases lay between the germline ends. The CDR3 sequence: CAISEGPRGTEAFF. CDR3 in DNA: TGTGCCATCAGTGAGGGACCCAGGGGCACTGAAGCTTTCTTT.

This chain links TRBV30 with TRBJ1-1; no definite D call. Trimming pared 3 bases from V and 5 bases from J, leaving 13 bases between. The CDR3 has 13 amino acids. The V gene's germline CDR1 is GTSNPN and CDR2 SVGIG (reference sequence). Here the CDR3 DNA reads TGTGCCTGGAGGGATGGAAGGAGGACTGAAGCTTTCTTT. Amino acids: CAWRDGRRTEAFF. The full variable domain, rest sourced from reference TRBV30 and TRBJ1-1, is SQTIHQWPATLVQPVGSPLSLECTVEGTSNPNLYWYRQAAGRGLQLLFYSVGIGQISSEVPQNLSASRPQDRQFILSSKKLLLSDSGFYLCAWRDGRRTEAFFGQGTRLTVV.

The CDR3 DNA is TGTGCCAGCAGCCGGGGCTTGAACACTGAAGCTTTCTTT. Its translation: CASSRGLNTEAFF. This chain links TRBV14 with TRBJ1-1; D is possibly TRBD1 (5 bases). The V and J ends lost 4 bases and 0 bases respectively, with 6 bases between them. The CDR3 spans 13 residues. CDR1 is SGHDN and CDR2 is FVKESK in the germline V gene.

This clone was seen more than once but under ten times. This CDR3 reads CASSFFSTLASNTEAFF. CDR3 in DNA: TGTGCCAGCAGCTTCTTTTCCACCTTAGCCTCGAACACTGAAGCTTTCTTT. The chain has TRBV5-6 and TRBJ1-1; D gene unclear. The ends were cut back, 2 bases at V and 1 base at J, with 18 bases in the middle. CDR1 SGHDT and CDR2 YYEEEE come from the germline V gene. The CDR3 has 17 amino acids.

A remark on this clone: The sample contains more than one DNA sequence encoding this CDR3. This chain joins TRBV7-2 and TRBJ2-5; no clear D gene. Trimming left V 3 bases short and J 3 bases short, with 8 bases between. The CDR3 covers 13 residues. Looked up from germline, CDR1 is SGHTA and CDR2 is FQGNSA. CDR3 sequence: CASSFTREETQYF. The CDR3 coding sequence is TGTGCCAGCAGCTTTACTCGGGAAGAGACCCAGTACTTC.

The chain recombines TRBV11-2 with TRBJ1-2, with D perhaps TRBD1 (5 bases). The CDR3 is 16 amino acids. The V gene's germline CDR1 is SGHAT and CDR2 FQNNGV. V was clipped by 3 bases and J by 5 bases, with 19 bases between them. CDR3 coding DNA: TGTGCCAGCAGCTTGGGGCTTTTGGCAAAACATTATGGCTACACCTTC. It yields the protein CASSLGLLAKHYGYTF.

The gene calls are TRBV5-3 and TRBJ1-1, with TRBD1 as a possible D gene (5 bases). TRBV5-3 carries the ORF label, with uncertain function. This CDR3 contains 16 residues. The germline V and J ends were trimmed by 4 bases and 2 bases, with 18 bases remaining between them. CDR3 DNA sequence: TGTGCCAGAAGCAACCAAAAGACAGAAAGTAACACTGAAGCTTTCTTT. It translates to CARSNQKTESNTEAFF.

The rearrangement links TRBV9 to TRBJ1-3, with D hard to call. The CDR3 has 14 amino acids. In germline, CDR1 is SGDLS, CDR2 YYNGEE. With 0 bases removed from V and 0 bases from J, the gap between germline ends came to 4 bases. This chain's CDR3 is CASSVGHSGNTIYF. The DNA of the CDR3 is TGTGCCAGCAGCGTAGGTCACTCTGGAAACACCATATATTTT. The full variable domain, its missing parts supplied by reference TRBV9 and TRBJ1-3, is DSGVTQTPKHLITATGQRVTLRCSPRSGDLSVYWYQQSLDQGLQFLIQYYNGEERAKGNILERFSAQQFPDLHSELNLSSLELGDSALYFCASSVGHSGNTIYFGEGSWLTVV.

J is TRBJ1-2 and V is TRBV4-3; D gene uncertain. This CDR3 spans 15 amino acids. The germline V gene has CDR1 LGHNA and CDR2 YSLEER. Trimming pared 0 bases from V and 4 bases from J, leaving 12 bases between. CDR3 region: CASSQDQVQLYGYTF. The CDR3, as DNA: TGCGCCAGCAGCCAAGACCAGGTACAGCTCTATGGCTACACCTTC.

This clone was seen once. V gene TRBV9 combines with J gene TRBJ1-1, with 7 positions matching TRBD1. J gave up 2 bases and V 3 bases, and 13 bases lay outside the gene matches. This CDR3 has 17 amino acids. Germline CDR1 reads SGDLS; CDR2 reads YYNGEE. The CDR3 DNA follows: TGTGCCAGCAGCGCCCGACAGGGACTCCATATTAACACTGAAGCTTTCTTT. Translating it yields CASSARQGLHINTEAFF.

The V gene is TRBV5-1, the J gene TRBJ1-2; 8 nucleotides agree with TRBD1. The CDR3 is made up of 12 amino acids. The V gene's germline CDR1 is SGHRS and CDR2 YFSETQ. V lost 4 bases, J lost 8 bases, and 4 bases stayed unmatched. The CDR3 DNA follows: TGCGCCAGCAGCCCGGACAGGGAGGGCTACACCTTC. This sequence encodes CASSPDREGYTF.

The chain couples TRBV10-3 to TRBJ2-7, with 7 bases identical to TRBD2. Germline V gene sequence: CDR1 ENHRY, CDR2 SYGVKD. V lost 0 bases, J lost 1 base, and 0 bases stayed unmatched. This CDR3 is built from 14 residues. CDR3 region: CAISESGGSYEQYF. The CDR3 coding sequence is TGTGCCATCAGTGAGTCGGGAGGGTCCTACGAGCAGTACTTC.

The chain carries TRBV10-3 and TRBJ2-2; a weak D match, TRBD2 (6 bases). The CDR3 has 13 residues. Germline CDR1 and CDR2: ENHRY and SYGVKD. V lost 6 bases and J 4 bases, leaving 9 bases between the germline ends. The CDR3 loop is CAIRTSSTGELFF. As DNA, the CDR3 is TGTGCCATCAGGACTAGTTCCACCGGGGAGCTGTTTTTT.

V gene TRBV21-1 combines with J gene TRBJ2-7; the D segment call TRBD1 is taken from the table without a DNA check. TRBV21-1 is a recognized pseudogene. This CDR3 spans 13 amino acids. CDR3 loop: CASIQDTAYEQYF. The CDR3 nucleotides are TGTGCCAGCATCCAGGACACGGCCTACGAGCAGTACTTC.